The 16 T cell receptor beta chains below come from one sample, sequenced in a study of PD-L1 blockade in urothelial cancer (dated by TCRdb to the late 2010s). Library prep was done by the immunoSEQ multiplex PCR assay. The table comes from immuneACCESS by way of TCRdb, which keeps in-frame sequences with V and J called. Part of the clones is missing from these tables; in studies checked, under half for an unresolved V gene and the rest for unknown reasons. The sample table lists about 50,000 clones, roughly 80% of them with a count of one. Roughly 10% of the sample is in the top ten clones. In light of the paper, this sample's time point label describes: peripheral blood 6 weeks after treatment start. Sequences were derived from PBMCs, sampled around atezolizumab (anti-PD-L1) treatment. The receptor set was obtained from an older man with urothelial cancer.

This clone came up a few times. The chain has TRBV7-9 and TRBJ1-1, with D possibly TRBD1 on 5 matching bases. The V and J ends lost 2 bases and 0 bases respectively, with 16 bases between them. Germline loops: CDR1 SEHNR, CDR2 FQNEAQ (reference sequence). The CDR3 extends over 17 amino acids. CDR3 sequence: CASSLIPGHLMNTEAFF. CDR3 nucleotide sequence: TGTGCCAGCAGCTTAATTCCAGGACACCTCATGAACACTGAAGCTTTCTTT.

The chain employs TRBV29-1 and TRBJ1-2; TRBD1 agrees at 7 bases. With V trimmed by 6 bases and J by 8 bases, 9 bases remained unmatched. The germline gives CDR1 SQVTM, CDR2 ANQGSEA. This CDR3 is built from 12 residues. The CDR3 loop is CSVDRVLGGYTF. The CDR3 nucleotides read TGCAGCGTCGACAGGGTTTTGGGCGGCTACACCTTC. The full variable domain, rest sourced from reference TRBV29-1 and TRBJ1-2, is SAVISQKPSRDICQRGTSLTIQCQVDSQVTMMFWYRQQPGQSLTLIATANQGSEATYESGFVIDKFPISRPNLTFSTLTVSNMSPEDSSIYLCSVDRVLGGYTFGSGTRLTVV.

This chain uses TRBV5-1 with TRBJ1-1; 8 bases fit TRBD1. The CDR3 sequence is 14 residues long. Trimming took 0 bases from V and 8 from J; bases not matched to a gene: 6. The V gene's germline CDR1 is SGHRS and CDR2 YFSETQ. The CDR3 here is CASSLGWGTGEAFF. The CDR3 DNA is TGCGCCAGCAGCTTGGGGTGGGGGACAGGAGAAGCTTTCTTT. The whole variable domain, remainder taken from reference TRBV5-1 and TRBJ1-1, is KAGVTQTPRYLIKTRGQQVTLSCSPISGHRSVSWYQQTPGQGLQFLFEYFSETQRNKGNFPGRFSGRQFSNSRSEMNVSTLELGDSALYLCASSLGWGTGEAFFGQGTRLTVV.

This rearrangement joins TRBV5-4 to TRBJ2-1; 14 bases fit TRBD2. The CDR3 runs 14 residues. Germline V gene sequence: CDR1 SGHNT, CDR2 YYREEE (reference sequence). The ends lost 8 bases at V and 8 bases at J; junction bases unmatched: 6. DNA of the CDR3: TGTGCCAGTACGACTAGCGGGAGGGCCTATGAGCAGTTCTTC. It encodes CASTTSGRAYEQFF. Full variable domain (remainder filled in from reference TRBV5-4 and TRBJ2-1): ETGVTQSPTHLIKTRGQQVTLRCSSQSGHNTVSWYQQALGQGPQFIFQYYREEENGRGNFPPRFSGLQFPNYSSELNVNALELDDSALYLCASTTSGRAYEQFFGPGTRLTVL.

The chain carries TRBV27 and TRBJ2-7; D may be TRBD1 (6 bases). Germline V gives CDR1 MNHEY, CDR2 SMNVEV (reference sequence). The CDR3 runs to 15 residues. Trimming took 5 bases from V and 2 from J, leaving 16 bases between them. The CDR3 DNA reads as TGTGCCAGCAGTATACGCCCCCGACAGGCCTACGAGCAGTACTTC. As protein: CASSIRPRQAYEQYF.

This rearrangement joins TRBV19 to TRBJ1-5; 8 bases fit TRBD1. This CDR3 region has 15 residues. V shed 6 bases and J 3 bases; nucleotides not matched to a gene: 7. CDR1 is LNHDA and CDR2 is SQIVND in the germline V gene (reference sequence). This CDR3 reads CASRPLDRDNQPQHF. CDR3 in DNA: TGTGCCAGTAGACCCTTGGACAGGGACAATCAGCCCCAGCATTTT.

The chain couples TRBV28 to TRBJ1-5; D not certain. Between the trimmed V and J ends, which lost 3 bases and 3 bases, there was a span of 9 bases. Germline V gives CDR1 MDHEN, CDR2 SYDVKM. The CDR3 runs to 14 residues. The CDR3 loop reads CASSFGQINQPQHF. The CDR3, as DNA: TGTGCCAGCAGTTTTGGGCAGATCAATCAGCCCCAGCATTTT.

The chain carries TRBV5-4 and TRBJ1-3; tentatively, D is TRBD1 (5 bases). The CDR3 is made up of 16 amino acids. The V and J ends lost 0 bases and 0 bases respectively, with 10 bases between them. Germline assignment: CDR1 SGHNT and CDR2 YYREEE (reference sequence). The CDR3 loop reads CASSLGQLSSGNTIYF. CDR3 nucleotides: TGTGCCAGCAGCTTGGGACAGCTAAGCTCTGGAAACACCATATATTTT.

The genes are TRBV7-8 and TRBJ2-7, with TRBD1 matching 11 bases. V shed 2 bases and J 3 bases; nucleotides not matched to a gene: 6. The CDR3 contains 16 residues. Germline CDR1 reads SGHVS; CDR2 reads FQNEAQ. Written as DNA, the CDR3 is TGTGCCAGCAGCTTACCAGGACAGGGGGCGAGCTACGAGCAGTACTTC. Protein: CASSLPGQGASYEQYF.

This chain connects TRBV30 to TRBJ1-1, with D uncertain. CDR3 length: 13 residues. The V gene's germline CDR1 is GTSNPN and CDR2 SVGIG (reference sequence). V gave up 4 bases and J gave up 3 bases, with 12 bases separating them. The CDR3 coding sequence is TGTGCCTGGACTTCGCAGCTAGACACTGAAGCTTTCTTT. Its translation: CAWTSQLDTEAFF. Supplemented by reference TRBV30 and TRBJ1-1, the full variable domain reads SQTIHQWPATLVQPVGSPLSLECTVEGTSNPNLYWYRQAAGRGLQLLFYSVGIGQISSEVPQNLSASRPQDRQFILSSKKLLLSDSGFYLCAWTSQLDTEAFFGQGTRLTVV.

The chain carries TRBV19 and TRBJ1-2; TRBD1 aligns across 8 bases. Germline assignment: CDR1 LNHDA and CDR2 SQIVND (reference sequence). J gave up 6 bases and V 1 base, and 4 bases lay outside the gene matches. This CDR3 contains 14 residues. This CDR3 is CASSIGDRGHGYTF. CDR3 in DNA: TGTGCCAGTAGTATAGGAGACAGGGGCCATGGCTACACCTTC. The variable domain in full, completed from reference TRBV19 and TRBJ1-2, reads DGGITQSPKYLFRKEGQNVTLSCEQNLNHDAMYWYRQDPGQGLRLIYYSQIVNDFQKGDIAEGYSVSREKKESFPLTVTSAQKNPTAFYLCASSIGDRGHGYTFGSGTRLTVV.

The gene calls are TRBV2 and TRBJ1-5, with a tentative D call TRBD1 (5 bases). Per the germline V gene, CDR1 is SNHLY and CDR2 is FYNNEI. V lost 2 bases, J lost 4 bases, and 9 bases lay in between. The CDR3 consists of 14 residues. CDR3 amino acids: CASSELTANQPQHF. The CDR3 DNA reads TGTGCCAGCAGTGAATTGACAGCTAATCAGCCCCAGCATTTT.

This chain links TRBV10-3 with TRBJ2-3; the match to TRBD2 covers 10 bases. Germline V lookup: CDR1 ENHRY, CDR2 SYGVKD. V lost 6 bases and J lost 0; bases outside the gene matches: 6. CDR3 length: 16 amino acids. Here the CDR3 reads CAIRAGLAASTDTQYF. Here the CDR3 DNA reads TGTGCCATCAGGGCCGGACTAGCGGCTAGCACAGATACGCAGTATTTT.

J is TRBJ2-7 and V is TRBV5-1, with TRBD2 matching 11 bases. After removal of 0 bases from V and 6 bases from J, the junction contained 5 bases not matched to a gene. CDR3 length equals 15 residues. Germline V gene lookup returns CDR1 SGHRS and CDR2 YFSETQ. The CDR3 here is CASSLELAGVAEQYF. For the CDR3, the DNA is TGCGCCAGCAGCTTGGAACTAGCGGGAGTCGCCGAGCAGTACTTC. Combining the CDR3 with reference TRBV5-1 and TRBJ2-7 gives the whole variable domain KAGVTQTPRYLIKTRGQQVTLSCSPISGHRSVSWYQQTPGQGLQFLFEYFSETQRNKGNFPGRFSGRQFSNSRSEMNVSTLELGDSALYLCASSLELAGVAEQYFGPGTRLTVT.

CDR3 DNA: TGTGCCAGCAGCCCTCTTAGACTAGCGGGTCACACAGATACGCAGTATTTT. Residues: CASSPLRLAGHTDTQYF. J is TRBJ2-3 and V is TRBV7-9; TRBD2 aligns across 10 bases. V shed 5 bases, J shed 2 bases, and the junction held 10 bases outside the gene matches. Per germline, CDR1 SEHNR and CDR2 FQNEAQ (reference sequence). The CDR3 sequence is 17 residues long.

The chain links TRBV28 to TRBJ1-3, with a tentative D call TRBD1 (6 bases). Trimming stripped 6 bases from V and 4 bases from J, with 22 bases between. The CDR3 has 17 amino acids. The germline gives CDR1 MDHEN, CDR2 SYDVKM. The CDR3 region is CASSQPNWDIAGNTIYF. The CDR3 nucleotides are TGTGCCAGCAGCCAACCCAACTGGGACATCGCGGGAAACACCATATATTTT.